This is a list of T cell receptor beta chains from one sample in a study of siplizumab effects on memory and regulatory T cells. TCRdb keeps only in-frame clones here, not all; method: immunoSEQ multiplex PCR. The sample records approximately 100,000 clones, around 94% being singletons. Sequencing used non-Treg CD4+ T cells sorted from blood. Every receptor here comes from a human donor in good health. The CDR3 runs from the conserved cysteine through the conserved F or W. The order of the fields is V gene, clone size, J gene, D gene, CDR3 DNA, CDR3 protein. D genes are given only for firm matches. Rows give clone size only sometimes, using once, few, many, or a class for an expanded clone.

V gene: TRBV5-6; clone size: NA; J gene: TRBJ2-7; D gene: TRBD2; CDR3 DNA: TGTGCCAGCAGCTCCACCCGACTAGCGGGATCCAGCGAGCAGTACTTC; CDR3 protein: CASSSTRLAGSSEQYF
V gene: TRBV5-1; clone size: NA; J gene: TRBJ1-4; D gene: TRBD1; CDR3 DNA: TGCGCCAGCAGCTTTGACAGGGGAACGGAAAAACTGTTTTTT; CDR3 protein: CASSFDRGTEKLFF
V gene: TRBV30; clone size: NA; J gene: TRBJ1-5; D gene: NA; CDR3 DNA: TGTGCCTGGAGTAGGGATCGAGCTCTCCAGCCCCAGCATTTT; CDR3 protein: CAWSRDRALQPQHF
V gene: TRBV5-1; clone size: NA; J gene: TRBJ1-2; D gene: TRBD1; CDR3 DNA: TGCGCCAGCACCCTAGATGGACAGGGTAACTATGGCTACACCTTC; CDR3 protein: CASTLDGQGNYGYTF
V gene: TRBV11-3; clone size: NA; J gene: TRBJ2-2; D gene: NA; CDR3 DNA: TGTGCCAGCAGTAGGAGGAACACCGGGGAGCTGTTTTTT; CDR3 protein: CASSRRNTGELFF
V gene: TRBV28; clone size: NA; J gene: TRBJ2-5; D gene: TRBD2; CDR3 DNA: TGTGCGACCGGACTAGCCTCCCAAACCCAGTACTTC; CDR3 protein: CATGLASQTQYF
V gene: TRBV6-5; clone size: NA; J gene: TRBJ2-3; D gene: NA; CDR3 DNA: TGTGCCAGCAGTTCCCAGACAGGGAGGGTTGATACGCAGTATTTT; CDR3 protein: CASSSQTGRVDTQYF
V gene: TRBV10-1; clone size: NA; J gene: TRBJ2-7; D gene: TRBD1; CDR3 DNA: TGCGCCAGCAGTGAGTTTCCCGGACAGGGGTCAGCCTACGAGCAGTACTTC; CDR3 protein: CASSEFPGQGSAYEQYF
V gene: TRBV7-9; clone size: NA; J gene: TRBJ1-5; D gene: TRBD1; CDR3 DNA: TGTGCCAGCAGCCTGACTTGGACAGGGGGCGGTCAGCCCCAGCATTTT; CDR3 protein: CASSLTWTGGGQPQHF
V gene: TRBV2; clone size: NA; J gene: TRBJ1-1; D gene: NA; CDR3 DNA: TGTGCCAGCAAGCTCGGGGTCACTGAAGCTTTCTTT; CDR3 protein: CASKLGVTEAFF
V gene: TRBV6-1; clone size: NA; J gene: TRBJ2-5; D gene: NA; CDR3 DNA: TGTGCCAGCAGCTCGATAGCTCTAGGAGAGACCCAGTACTTC; CDR3 protein: CASSSIALGETQYF
V gene: TRBV28; clone size: NA; J gene: TRBJ1-1; D gene: TRBD1; CDR3 DNA: TGTGCCAGCAGTTCCGACAGGGGGCGCCGGGTTGGAGCTTTCTTT; CDR3 protein: CASSSDRGRRVGAFF
V gene: TRBV5-8; clone size: NA; J gene: TRBJ1-1; D gene: NA; CDR3 DNA: TGTGCCAGCAGCTTAACGTCCCCCTCTGAAGCTTTCTTT; CDR3 protein: CASSLTSPSEAFF
V gene: TRBV10-3; clone size: NA; J gene: TRBJ1-1; D gene: TRBD1; CDR3 DNA: TGTGCCATCAGTTCCTCGACAGGGCAAGGCACTGAAGCTTTCTTT; CDR3 protein: CAISSSTGQGTEAFF
V gene: TRBV9; clone size: NA; J gene: TRBJ2-3; D gene: TRBD1; CDR3 DNA: TGTGCCAGCAGCCCCTGGACAGGGGGTTCAGATACGCAGTATTTT; CDR3 protein: CASSPWTGGSDTQYF
V gene: TRBV5-6; clone size: NA; J gene: TRBJ2-2; D gene: TRBD2; CDR3 DNA: TGTGCCAGCAGCTTGGCCGGGAGGGCCGCCGGGGAGCTGTTTTTT; CDR3 protein: CASSLAGRAAGELFF
V gene: TRBV27; clone size: NA; J gene: TRBJ1-1; D gene: NA; CDR3 DNA: TGTGCCAGCATTCATATTCAGGGACGTGAAGCTTTCTTT; CDR3 protein: CASIHIQGREAFF
V gene: TRBV14; clone size: NA; J gene: TRBJ2-7; D gene: NA; CDR3 DNA: TGTGCCAGCAGCCAAGATTTCGGGGTTTTAGCCTACGAGCAGTACTTC; CDR3 protein: CASSQDFGVLAYEQYF
V gene: TRBV27; clone size: once; J gene: TRBJ1-1; D gene: NA; CDR3 DNA: TGTGCCAGCAGTTCCACAGGGCTCACTGAAGCTTTCTTT; CDR3 protein: CASSSTGLTEAFF
V gene: TRBV5-1; clone size: once; J gene: TRBJ1-2; D gene: NA; CDR3 DNA: TGCGCCAGTACCGACGGGTTACAGACGAACTATGGCTACACCTTC; CDR3 protein: CASTDGLQTNYGYTF
V gene: TRBV2; clone size: NA; J gene: TRBJ2-5; D gene: TRBD1; CDR3 DNA: TGTGCCAGCAGTGTGCAACAGGGGCAAGAGACCCAGTACTTC; CDR3 protein: CASSVQQGQETQYF
V gene: TRBV11-2; clone size: NA; J gene: TRBJ2-7; D gene: NA; CDR3 DNA: TGTGCCAGCAGCCCAGGGGTAGGGGCAACCACCTACGAGCAGTACTTC; CDR3 protein: CASSPGVGATTYEQYF
V gene: TRBV7-6; clone size: NA; J gene: TRBJ2-1; D gene: TRBD2; CDR3 DNA: TGTGCCAGCAGCTTGGGGACTAGCTCTTCTAATGAGCAGTTCTTC; CDR3 protein: CASSLGTSSSNEQFF
V gene: TRBV10-3; clone size: once; J gene: TRBJ2-1; D gene: TRBD2; CDR3 DNA: TGTGCCAGCTCTAGCGGGAGGGATGAGCAGTTCTTC; CDR3 protein: CASSSGRDEQFF
V gene: TRBV6-1; clone size: NA; J gene: TRBJ1-5; D gene: TRBD1; CDR3 DNA: TGTGCCAGCAGTCTGACAGGGAGAAATCAGCCCCAGCATTTT; CDR3 protein: CASSLTGRNQPQHF
V gene: TRBV9; clone size: NA; J gene: TRBJ2-1; D gene: TRBD2; CDR3 DNA: TGTGCCAGCAGCGTAGGACTAGCGACGATATACAATGAGCAGTTCTTC; CDR3 protein: CASSVGLATIYNEQFF
V gene: TRBV28; clone size: NA; J gene: TRBJ1-1; D gene: NA; CDR3 DNA: TGTGCCAGCAGCTGGATGGGGACGGCGAGGGGTGAAGCTTTCTTT; CDR3 protein: CASSWMGTARGEAFF
V gene: TRBV5-1; clone size: NA; J gene: TRBJ2-3; D gene: TRBD2; CDR3 DNA: TGCGCCAGCAGCCCAGGACTAGCGGGAGTGACAGATACGCAGTATTTT; CDR3 protein: CASSPGLAGVTDTQYF
V gene: TRBV5-6; clone size: NA; J gene: TRBJ2-3; D gene: TRBD2; CDR3 DNA: TGTGCCAGCAGCCGGATAGGACTAGCCTTCACAGATACGCAGTATTTT; CDR3 protein: CASSRIGLAFTDTQYF
V gene: TRBV28; clone size: NA; J gene: TRBJ1-1; D gene: TRBD1; CDR3 DNA: TGTGCCAGCAGGGACAGGGGAATCACTGAAGCTTTCTTT; CDR3 protein: CASRDRGITEAFF
V gene: TRBV2; clone size: NA; J gene: TRBJ2-2; D gene: TRBD2; CDR3 DNA: TGTGCCAGCCGCCGCCTAGCGGACTACACCGGGGAGCTGTTTTTT; CDR3 protein: CASRRLADYTGELFF
V gene: TRBV20-1; clone size: NA; J gene: TRBJ1-1; D gene: NA; CDR3 DNA: TGCAGTGATAAGAGGAGCACTGAAGCTTTCTTT; CDR3 protein: CSDKRSTEAFF
V gene: TRBV27; clone size: NA; J gene: TRBJ2-1; D gene: NA; CDR3 DNA: TGTGCCAGCAGTCAAGACTCGACTGAGAATGAGCAGTTCTTC; CDR3 protein: CASSQDSTENEQFF
V gene: TRBV28; clone size: NA; J gene: TRBJ2-5; D gene: NA; CDR3 DNA: TGTGCCAGCAGTTTATTCGTCCAGTCGGGAAAGGAGACCCAGTACTTC; CDR3 protein: CASSLFVQSGKETQYF
V gene: TRBV21-1; clone size: NA; J gene: TRBJ2-3; D gene: NA; CDR3 DNA: TGTGCCAGCAGCGACCTGGGAGGGTGGACTAGCACAGATACGCAGTATTTT; CDR3 protein: CASSDLGGWTSTDTQYF
V gene: TRBV18; clone size: NA; J gene: TRBJ2-7; D gene: NA; CDR3 DNA: TGTGCCAGCTCACCAGGGCCAGGGAAGTCCTACGAGCAGTACTTC; CDR3 protein: CASSPGPGKSYEQYF
V gene: TRBV25-1; clone size: once; J gene: TRBJ1-1; D gene: NA; CDR3 DNA: TGTGCCAGCAGTGAATGGGCGCAGGCTGAAGCTTTCTTT; CDR3 protein: CASSEWAQAEAFF
V gene: TRBV28; clone size: NA; J gene: TRBJ1-4; D gene: TRBD1; CDR3 DNA: TGTGCCAGCACTCGACAGGGGTTAGAAAAACTGTTTTTT; CDR3 protein: CASTRQGLEKLFF
V gene: TRBV2; clone size: NA; J gene: TRBJ1-4; D gene: NA; CDR3 DNA: TGTGCCAGCGTAGGGACGGAAACTAATGAAAAACTGTTTTTT; CDR3 protein: CASVGTETNEKLFF
V gene: TRBV10-2; clone size: NA; J gene: TRBJ1-2; D gene: NA; CDR3 DNA: TGCGCCAGCAGTGAGTCGGGGGGTCTGGGCTATGGCTACACCTTC; CDR3 protein: CASSESGGLGYGYTF
V gene: TRBV28; clone size: NA; J gene: TRBJ1-1; D gene: TRBD1; CDR3 DNA: TGTGCCAGCTGCATTTCTCCCGGGACAGCGAACACTGAAGCTTTCTTT; CDR3 protein: CASCISPGTANTEAFF
V gene: TRBV29-1; clone size: NA; J gene: TRBJ1-2; D gene: NA; CDR3 DNA: TGCAGCGTTGATCGGCCTGGGGAAACCAGTAACTATGGCTACACCTTC; CDR3 protein: CSVDRPGETSNYGYTF
V gene: TRBV19; clone size: NA; J gene: TRBJ2-6; D gene: NA; CDR3 DNA: TGTGCCAGTAGCCAAATCGCTTTTGGGGCCAACGTCCTGACTTTC; CDR3 protein: CASSQIAFGANVLTF
V gene: TRBV5-5; clone size: once; J gene: TRBJ1-5; D gene: TRBD1; CDR3 DNA: TGTGCCAGCAGCTACGCCGGGACAGATAGCAATCAGCCCCAGCATTTT; CDR3 protein: CASSYAGTDSNQPQHF
V gene: TRBV6-5; clone size: NA; J gene: TRBJ2-5; D gene: NA; CDR3 DNA: TGTGCCAGCAGTTCCGAACTCGGGCCGGGAGAGACCCAGTACTTC; CDR3 protein: CASSSELGPGETQYF
V gene: TRBV18; clone size: NA; J gene: TRBJ1-1; D gene: NA; CDR3 DNA: TGTGCCAGCTCACGGGGCACAGGCCCCTTACCAGGTGAAGCTTTCTTT; CDR3 protein: CASSRGTGPLPGEAFF
V gene: TRBV28; clone size: NA; J gene: TRBJ2-2; D gene: NA; CDR3 DNA: TGTGCCAGCAGTTTGAATCCCTTTACCGGGGAGCTGTTTTTT; CDR3 protein: CASSLNPFTGELFF
V gene: TRBV9; clone size: NA; J gene: TRBJ2-7; D gene: TRBD2; CDR3 DNA: TGTGCCAGCAGCGTAGTAGCGGGAGGGTACGAGCAGTACTTC; CDR3 protein: CASSVVAGGYEQYF